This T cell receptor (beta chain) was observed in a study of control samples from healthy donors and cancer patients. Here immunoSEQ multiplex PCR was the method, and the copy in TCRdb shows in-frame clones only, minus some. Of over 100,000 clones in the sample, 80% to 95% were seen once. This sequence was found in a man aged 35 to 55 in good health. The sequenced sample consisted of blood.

CDR3 sequence (DNA): TGCGCCAGCAGCTTGGCCGTTGGATTTTCTTACGAGCAGTACTTC. The encoded protein is CASSLAVGFSYEQYF. The gene calls are TRBV5-1 and TRBJ2-7, with D hard to call. CDR3 size: 15 residues. V lost 0 bases, J lost 4 bases, and 14 bases lay in between. Germline assignment: CDR1 SGHRS and CDR2 YFSETQ.